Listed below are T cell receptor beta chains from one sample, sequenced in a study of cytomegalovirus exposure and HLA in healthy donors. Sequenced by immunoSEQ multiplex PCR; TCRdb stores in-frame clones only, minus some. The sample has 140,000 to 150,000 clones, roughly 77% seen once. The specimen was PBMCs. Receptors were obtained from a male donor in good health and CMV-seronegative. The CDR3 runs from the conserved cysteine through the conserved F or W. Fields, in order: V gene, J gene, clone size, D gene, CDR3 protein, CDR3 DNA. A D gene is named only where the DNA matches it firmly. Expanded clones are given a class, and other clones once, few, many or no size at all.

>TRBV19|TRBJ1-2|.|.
CASSRTGYYGYTF
TGTGCCAGTAGTCGAACAGGGTACTATGGCTACACCTTC
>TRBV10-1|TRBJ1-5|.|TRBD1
CASSEPLDDRAHQPQHF
TGCGCCAGCAGTGAACCCCTCGACGACAGGGCCCATCAGCCCCAGCATTTT
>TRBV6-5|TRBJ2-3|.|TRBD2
CASRGRGSQYF
TGTGCCAGCAGAGGGAGGGGCAGTCAGTATTTT
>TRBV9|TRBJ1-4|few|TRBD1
CASSLSTGVATNEKLFF
TGTGCCAGCAGTCTATCGACAGGGGTGGCGACTAATGAAAAACTGTTTTTT
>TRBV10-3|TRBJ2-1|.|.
CAISEPGGNEQFF
TGTGCCATCAGTGAGCCAGGGGGGAATGAGCAGTTCTTC
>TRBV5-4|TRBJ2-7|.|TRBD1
CASSQRQGAHEQYF
TGTGCCAGCAGCCAACGACAGGGGGCCCACGAGCAGTACTTC
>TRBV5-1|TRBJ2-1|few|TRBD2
CASSLVVSGSSGIQFF
TGCGCCAGCAGCTTGGTTGTTAGCGGGAGTTCTGGGATACAGTTCTTC
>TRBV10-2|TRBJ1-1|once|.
CASSEASEAFF
TGCGCCAGCAGTGAGGCCAGTGAAGCTTTCTTT
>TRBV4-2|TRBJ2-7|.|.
CASSQDVAAGTYEQYF
TGTGCCAGCAGCCAAGATGTAGCGGCAGGGACCTACGAGCAGTACTTC
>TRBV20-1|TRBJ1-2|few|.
CSASSGVGYTF
TGCAGTGCTAGTTCCGGGGTTGGCTACACCTTC
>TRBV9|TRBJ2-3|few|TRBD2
CASSVSVGSGRAGDTQYF
TGTGCCAGCAGCGTATCGGTCGGTAGCGGGAGGGCTGGAGATACGCAGTATTTT
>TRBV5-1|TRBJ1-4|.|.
CASSQGHAGEVNEKLFF
TGCGCCAGCAGCCAGGGCCACGCGGGGGAAGTTAATGAAAAACTGTTTTTT
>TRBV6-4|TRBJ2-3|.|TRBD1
CASSVGTGETDTQYF
TGTGCCAGCAGTGTCGGGACAGGGGAAACAGATACGCAGTATTTT
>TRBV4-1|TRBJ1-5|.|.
CASSLSAGVLYSNQPQHF
TGCGCCAGCAGCCTAAGCGCCGGGGTCCTGTATAGCAATCAGCCCCAGCATTTT
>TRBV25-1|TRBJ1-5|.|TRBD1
CASQQTGARQPQHF
TGTGCCAGCCAACAGACAGGGGCGCGTCAGCCCCAGCATTTT
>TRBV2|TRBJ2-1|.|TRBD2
CASSVSGGSSEEQFF
TGTGCCAGCAGTGTCAGCGGGGGGAGTAGTGAGGAGCAGTTCTTC
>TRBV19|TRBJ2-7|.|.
CASSIDTTYEQYF
TGTGCCAGTAGCATTGACACGACCTACGAGCAGTACTTC
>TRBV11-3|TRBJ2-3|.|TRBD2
CASSSGTSGLTDTQYF
TGTGCCAGCAGCTCCGGGACTAGCGGCCTCACAGATACGCAGTATTTT
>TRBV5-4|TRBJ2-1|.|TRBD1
CASSRKGTGIEQFF
TGTGCCAGCAGCCGGAAGGGGACAGGGATTGAGCAGTTCTTC
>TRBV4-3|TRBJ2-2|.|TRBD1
CASSHRTGPEIKVSGELFF
TGCGCCAGCAGCCACCGGACAGGGCCCGAAATTAAGGTTAGCGGGGAGCTGTTTTTT
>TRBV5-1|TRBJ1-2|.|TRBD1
CASSSGQLYGYTF
TGCGCCAGCAGCTCGGGACAGCTCTATGGCTACACCTTC
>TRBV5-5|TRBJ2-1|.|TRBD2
CASNPGGGGASSYNEQFF
TGTGCCAGCAATCCAGGCGGGGGGGGCGCGAGCTCCTACAATGAGCAGTTCTTC
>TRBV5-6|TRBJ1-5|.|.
CASSLDRNQPQHF
TGTGCCAGCAGCTTGGACAGGAATCAGCCCCAGCATTTT
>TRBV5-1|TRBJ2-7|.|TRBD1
CASSYTGTDSYEQYF
TGCGCCAGCAGCTACACAGGGACAGACTCCTACGAGCAGTACTTC
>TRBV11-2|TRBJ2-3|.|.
CASSLSGSGLTDTQYF
TGTGCCAGCAGCTTATCGGGTAGCGGCCTCACAGATACGCAGTATTTT
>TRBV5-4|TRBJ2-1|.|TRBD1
CASSRDRGSYNEQFF
TGTGCCAGCAGCCGTGACAGGGGCTCTTACAATGAGCAGTTCTTC
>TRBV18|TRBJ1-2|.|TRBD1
CASSSTGGYGYTF
TGTGCCAGCTCCTCGACAGGGGGCTATGGCTACACCTTC
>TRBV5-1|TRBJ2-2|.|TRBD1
CASSLAGTGGKNTGELFF
TGCGCCAGCAGCCTCGCCGGGACAGGCGGAAAGAACACCGGGGAGCTGTTTTTT
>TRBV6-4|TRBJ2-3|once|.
CASSIEGADTQYF
TGTGCCAGCAGTATTGAGGGGGCAGATACGCAGTATTTT
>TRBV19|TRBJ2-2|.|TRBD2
CASIPGAAGGTGELFF
TGTGCCAGTATCCCCGGAGCGGCGGGAGGCACCGGGGAGCTGTTTTTT
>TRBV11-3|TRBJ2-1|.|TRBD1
CASSLEGGSYNEQFF
TGTGCCAGCAGCTTAGAAGGGGGCTCTTACAATGAGCAGTTCTTC
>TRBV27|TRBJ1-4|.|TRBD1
CASSKQGATNEKLFF
TGTGCCAGCAGTAAACAGGGGGCAACTAATGAAAAACTGTTTTTT